Shown below are 30 T cell receptor beta chains from a single sample sequenced in a study of OX40 agonist ivuxolimab in advanced cancers. Clones were sequenced by immunoSEQ multiplex PCR, and TCRdb holds only the in-frame ones, with some missing. The sample lists tens of thousands of clones, roughly 84% seen once, with roughly 7.9% in the top ten. Here the sequenced sample was CD4+ or CD8+ T cells sorted from blood, taken in a trial of the OX40 agonist ivuxolimab. The receptors come from an adult with an advanced solid tumor such as melanoma, head and neck, liver or kidney cancer.

This clone appeared once. The rearrangement joins TRBV5-1 to TRBJ1-2; maybe TRBD1 (6 bases). Trimming pared 3 bases from V and 5 bases from J, leaving 14 bases between. There are 14 residues in the CDR3. Germline V lookup: CDR1 SGHRS, CDR2 YFSETQ. The CDR3 here is CASSWRAGAYGYTF. As DNA, the CDR3 is TGCGCCAGCAGCTGGAGGGCGGGGGCTTATGGCTACACCTTC. The complete variable domain, with remaining parts taken from reference TRBV5-1 and TRBJ1-2, reads KAGVTQTPRYLIKTRGQQVTLSCSPISGHRSVSWYQQTPGQGLQFLFEYFSETQRNKGNFPGRFSGRQFSNSRSEMNVSTLELGDSALYLCASSWRAGAYGYTFGSGTRLTVV.

The chain combines TRBV18 with TRBJ2-1; perhaps D is TRBD1 or TRBD2 (5 bases each). The germline V gene has CDR1 KGHSH and CDR2 LQKENI. V was clipped by 2 bases and J by 0 bases, with 11 bases between them. The CDR3 is made up of 16 amino acids. The DNA of the CDR3 is TGTGCCAGCTCACCAACCCGGGGCCCCTCCTACAATGAGCAGTTCTTC. It yields the protein CASSPTRGPSYNEQFF.

CDR3 region: CASSQERVYTEAFF. In DNA form, the CDR3 reads TGCGCCAGCAGCCAAGAAAGAGTATACACTGAAGCTTTCTTT. The rearrangement joins TRBV4-1 to TRBJ1-1; D gene ambiguous. The V gene lost 0 bases and the J gene lost 3 bases, with 8 bases spanning the gap. Germline lookup yields CDR1 MGHRA and CDR2 YSYEKL. This CDR3 contains 14 residues.

This clone was observed once. V usage is TRBV7-9 and J usage is TRBJ2-7; 13 nucleotides agree with TRBD2. The V segment lost 4 bases and the J segment 6 bases; nucleotides outside the gene matches: 6. CDR3 length equals 15 residues. Germline V gene data show CDR1 as SEHNR and CDR2 as FQNEAQ (reference sequence). In nucleotides, the CDR3 is TGTGCCAGCAGCTGGACTAGCGGGAGTCTAAGCGAGCAGTACTTC. This encodes CASSWTSGSLSEQYF.

This clone occurred once. The chain joins TRBV29-1 to TRBJ2-1; 7 bases are a match to TRBD2. Germline V gene lookup returns CDR1 SQVTM and CDR2 ANQGSEA. J gave up 7 bases and V 6 bases, and 9 bases lay outside the gene matches. The CDR3 is made up of 13 amino acids. CDR3: CSVFPGGRNEQFF. CDR3 sequence (DNA): TGCAGCGTGTTCCCGGGGGGACGGAATGAGCAGTTCTTC.

V and J are TRBV2 and TRBJ2-3; a weak D match, TRBD1 (6 bases). The CDR3 consists of 15 residues. V dropped 5 bases and J dropped 6 bases, with 18 bases sitting between them. CDR1 is SNHLY and CDR2 is FYNNEI in the germline V gene. The DNA of the CDR3 is TGTGCCAGCAGTAACCACCAGGGGAAGGGGGATACGCAGTATTTT. Protein product: CASSNHQGKGDTQYF.

The rearrangement uses TRBV4-3 and TRBJ2-2; 7 nucleotides line up with TRBD2. The J segment lost 3 bases and the V segment lost 4 bases, leaving 5 bases of the junction unmatched. The CDR3 has 15 amino acids. Germline loops: CDR1 LGHNA, CDR2 YSLEER. CDR3 in amino acids: CASSLWGGYTGELFF. The DNA of the CDR3 is TGCGCCAGCAGCCTTTGGGGGGGGTACACCGGGGAGCTGTTTTTT.

V gene TRBV10-3 combines with J gene TRBJ1-4; TRBD1 is a possible D gene (5 bases). Germline loops: CDR1 ENHRY, CDR2 SYGVKD. The CDR3 runs 14 residues. The V end was cut by 6 bases, the J end by 9 bases, with 17 bases between. CDR3 sequence: CAIRDSGERQKLFF. The CDR3 coding sequence is TGTGCCATCAGAGACAGCGGCGAGAGGCAAAAACTGTTTTTT.

In this sample, this clone turned up a few times. The gene calls are TRBV27 and TRBJ1-6, with D perhaps TRBD1 (6 bases). The CDR3 consists of 15 residues. Germline V gene lookup returns CDR1 MNHEY and CDR2 SMNVEV (reference sequence). The V end lost 5 bases, the J end lost 10 bases, and 18 bases lay between the germline ends. This CDR3 is CASSPVYRAESPLHF. CDR3 DNA: TGTGCCAGCAGTCCCGTCTACAGGGCAGAATCACCCCTCCACTTT.

The V call is TRBV29-1, the J call TRBJ2-4, with D tentatively TRBD1 (5 bases). Germline lookup yields CDR1 SQVTM and CDR2 ANQGSEA. This CDR3 has 15 amino acids. V gave up 3 bases and J gave up 0 bases, with 12 bases separating them. As DNA, the CDR3 is TGCAGCGTTGAGGGCAGGGATGAAGCCAAAAACATTCAGTACTTC. It is translated as CSVEGRDEAKNIQYF.

The chain uses TRBV18 and TRBJ2-5; 12 nucleotides line up with TRBD2. The germline CDR1 and CDR2 sequences are KGHSH and LQKENI. Unmatched junction bases numbered 2, after V lost 6 bases and J lost 0 bases. The length of the CDR3 is 15 residues. The CDR3 spells CASSGLAGNQETQYF. The CDR3 bases are TGTGCCAGCTCCGGACTAGCGGGGAACCAAGAGACCCAGTACTTC.

The chain combines TRBV7-2 with TRBJ2-5; the D is unclear. Trimming removed 1 base from V and 4 bases from J, with 10 bases in between. CDR1 SGHTA and CDR2 FQGNSA come from the germline V gene. This CDR3 comprises 14 residues. CDR3 in DNA: TGTGCCAGCAGCTTAGTTAGACCGGCAGAGACCCAGTACTTC. It yields the protein CASSLVRPAETQYF.

The CDR3 region has the DNA TGTGCCACCTTGAAAAAGCAGGACGGAGGACGTCAGCCCCAGCATTTT. It is translated as CATLKKQDGGRQPQHF. V gene TRBV21-1 combines with J gene TRBJ1-5. TRBV21-1 is flagged as a pseudogene. The CDR3 spans 16 residues.

The chain is built from TRBV5-4 and TRBJ2-1, with D hard to call. The CDR3 is 15 residues long. Trimming removed 0 bases at V and 0 bases at J, with 7 bases between. The germline V gene has CDR1 SGHNT and CDR2 YYREEE (reference sequence). In DNA, the CDR3 is TGTGCCAGCAGCTTGGAGGGTGACTCCTACAATGAGCAGTTCTTC. It encodes CASSLEGDSYNEQFF.

The chain employs TRBV25-1 and TRBJ2-5, with TRBD1 as a possible D gene (6 bases). CDR3 length equals 15 residues. The germline V gene encodes CDR1 MGHDK and CDR2 SYGVNS. V was pared by 1 base and J by 3 bases, with 12 bases between. CDR3 DNA: TGTGCCAGCAGTGAATTCGGTAGGGGGAAAGAGACCCAGTACTTC. It translates to CASSEFGRGKETQYF. The complete variable domain, with remaining parts taken from reference TRBV25-1 and TRBJ2-5, reads EADIYQTPRYLVIGTGKKITLECSQTMGHDKMYWYQQDPGMELHLIHYSYGVNSTEKGDLSSESTVSRIRTEHFPLTLESARPSHTSQYLCASSEFGRGKETQYFGPGTRLLVL.

This chain joins TRBV2 and TRBJ1-6, with 10 bases matching TRBD1. This CDR3 is 14 amino acids long. J gave up 10 bases and V 3 bases, and 3 bases lay outside the gene matches. Germline assignment: CDR1 SNHLY and CDR2 FYNNEI. The CDR3 is CASSETGGRSPLHF. CDR3 coding DNA: TGTGCCAGCAGTGAGACAGGGGGCAGATCACCCCTCCACTTT.

V gene TRBV5-8 combines with J gene TRBJ1-4; 10 nucleotides agree with TRBD1. The germline V gene has CDR1 SGHTS and CDR2 YDEGEE. CDR3 length equals 15 residues. The junction had 7 bases not matched to a gene; V was cut back by 4 bases and J by 7 bases. The CDR3 coding sequence is TGTGCCAGCAGCCGGAGGGGACAGGGGATTGAAAAACTGTTTTTT. Amino acids: CASSRRGQGIEKLFF.

This sequence joins TRBV10-2 and TRBJ1-5, with D possibly being TRBD1 (5 bases). V was shortened by 0 bases and J by 1 base, with 19 bases between the two germline ends. The CDR3 sequence is 19 residues long. Per the germline V gene, CDR1 is WSHSY and CDR2 is SAAADI. This CDR3 reads CASSESFGARQRSNQPQHF. DNA for the CDR3: TGCGCCAGCAGTGAGTCATTTGGGGCGAGGCAGAGAAGCAATCAGCCCCAGCATTTT.

This sequence joins TRBV2 and TRBJ2-5, with D perhaps matching TRBD1 (6 bases). The DNA end is more similar to TRBJ2-7, so the J call may be wrong. The CDR3 contains 13 residues. Per germline, CDR1 SNHLY and CDR2 FYNNEI. CDR3 residues: CASSEDRLYEQYF. The CDR3 DNA reads TGTGCCAGCAGTGAGGACAGACTCTACGAGCAGTACTTC.

V usage is TRBV7-2 and J usage is TRBJ2-7, with 7 nucleotides matching TRBD2. This CDR3 comprises 14 residues. The V and J ends lost 4 bases and 6 bases, in that order; junction bases with no gene match: 9. Germline V gene data show CDR1 as SGHTA and CDR2 as FQGNSA. The CDR3 region is CASSYQRDLGEQYF. CDR3 nucleotide sequence: TGTGCCAGCAGCTACCAGCGGGACTTGGGCGAGCAGTACTTC.

This sequence joins TRBV19 and TRBJ2-1, with D perhaps matching TRBD1 (5 bases). The germline V gene encodes CDR1 LNHDA and CDR2 SQIVND (reference sequence). The CDR3 is 15 residues long. V lost 9 bases and J 0 bases, leaving 15 bases between the germline ends. CDR3 coding DNA: TGTGCCAGCAAGAGACAGATCAGCTCCTACAATGAGCAGTTCTTC. Translating gives CASKRQISSYNEQFF.

About this clone: A read error may produce the germline difference seen at one junction end. The chain couples TRBV7-7 to TRBJ1-1, with D unresolved. CDR1 is SSHAT, CDR2 FNYEAQ, per germline (reference sequence). CDR3 length: 13 residues. DNA of the CDR3: TGTGCTAGCAGCTTAGCCGGGAACACTGAAGCTTTCTTT. Translated, it gives CASSLAGNTEAFF.

The chain recombines TRBV28 with TRBJ1-2, with unresolved D. The CDR3 spans 15 residues. CDR1 is MDHEN, CDR2 SYDVKM, per germline. Trimming took off 1 base at V and 1 base at J, with 10 bases between the two ends. The CDR3, as DNA: TGTGCCAGCAGTTTATTGGGCGTCCGTAACTATGGCTACACCTTC. Residues: CASSLLGVRNYGYTF.

This chain uses TRBV27 with TRBJ2-3; possibly TRBD2 for D (6 bases). V lost 3 bases and J 0 bases, leaving 19 bases between the germline ends. CDR3 length: 18 amino acids. The germline V gene encodes CDR1 MNHEY and CDR2 SMNVEV (reference sequence). This CDR3 is CASSFERGGKPSTDTQYF. CDR3 in DNA: TGTGCCAGCAGTTTCGAGAGGGGAGGAAAACCTAGCACAGATACGCAGTATTTT.

This chain links TRBV19 with TRBJ1-5; 10 bases map to TRBD1. CDR3 size: 16 residues. The V gene's germline CDR1 is LNHDA and CDR2 SQIVND (reference sequence). The V and J ends lost 7 bases and 0 bases, in that order; junction bases with no gene match: 6. The CDR3: CASNVRDRGSNQPQHF. The CDR3 DNA is TGTGCCAGTAACGTAAGGGACAGGGGTAGCAATCAGCCCCAGCATTTT. The complete variable domain, with remaining parts taken from reference TRBV19 and TRBJ1-5, reads DGGITQSPKYLFRKEGQNVTLSCEQNLNHDAMYWYRQDPGQGLRLIYYSQIVNDFQKGDIAEGYSVSREKKESFPLTVTSAQKNPTAFYLCASNVRDRGSNQPQHFGDGTRLSIL.

This chain joins TRBV28 and TRBJ1-2, with 9 bases aligning to TRBD1. The length of the CDR3 is 13 residues. Germline CDR1 and CDR2: MDHEN and SYDVKM. The V gene end was trimmed by 8 bases and the J gene end by 8 bases; junction bases not matched to a gene: 9. The CDR3 DNA follows: TGTGCCAGCCGTAGTGGGACAGGGAACGGCTACACCTTC. It encodes CASRSGTGNGYTF.

V gene TRBV14 combines with J gene TRBJ2-1, with 9 nucleotides matching TRBD1. This CDR3 contains 16 residues. Trimming at V came to 4 bases and at J to 4 bases, leaving 8 bases not matched to a gene. Germline assignment: CDR1 SGHDN and CDR2 FVKESK. The CDR3 nucleotides are TGTGCCAGCAGCCCGACCGGGACAGGGTATTACAATGAGCAGTTCTTC. It yields the protein CASSPTGTGYYNEQFF. Full variable domain (remainder filled in from reference TRBV14 and TRBJ2-1): EAGVTQFPSHSVIEKGQTVTLRCDPISGHDNLYWYRRVMGKEIKFLLHFVKESKQDESGMPNNRFLAERTGGTYSTLKVQPAELEDSGVYFCASSPTGTGYYNEQFFGPGTRLTVL.

This rearrangement joins TRBV13 to TRBJ2-3; D could derive from TRBD1 or TRBD2 (6 bases each). V lost 2 bases to trimming and J lost 11 bases, with 17 bases between them. This CDR3 spans 14 amino acids. Germline V lookup: CDR1 PRHDT, CDR2 FYEKMQ (reference sequence). CDR3: CASSLLLRGRRQYF. As DNA, the CDR3 is TGTGCCAGCAGCTTACTCCTTAGGGGGAGGCGGCAGTATTTT.

As regards this clone: The junction does not match germline at one end; this may be a read error. Additional DNA sequences in this sample encode the identical CDR3. This chain uses TRBV30 with TRBJ1-3, with D tentatively TRBD1 (5 bases). Per germline, CDR1 GTSNPN and CDR2 SVGIG (reference sequence). CDR3 size: 15 residues. The CDR3 loop reads CAWSRRRGSGNTIYF. CDR3 nucleotides: TGTGCCTGGAGTCGGCGGAGGGGCTCTGGAAACACCATATACTTT.

Only a few counts were recorded for this clone. This rearrangement joins TRBV10-2 to TRBJ2-1, with 10 bases fitting TRBD2. CDR1 and CDR2 from the germline V gene are WSHSY and SAAADI. This CDR3 is 15 amino acids long. The V gene end was trimmed by 8 bases and the J gene end by 5 bases; junction bases not matched to a gene: 9. The DNA for the CDR3 is TGCGCCAGCGCCCGACTAGCGGGCTGGAACAATGAGCAGTTCTTC. Translated, it gives CASARLAGWNNEQFF.